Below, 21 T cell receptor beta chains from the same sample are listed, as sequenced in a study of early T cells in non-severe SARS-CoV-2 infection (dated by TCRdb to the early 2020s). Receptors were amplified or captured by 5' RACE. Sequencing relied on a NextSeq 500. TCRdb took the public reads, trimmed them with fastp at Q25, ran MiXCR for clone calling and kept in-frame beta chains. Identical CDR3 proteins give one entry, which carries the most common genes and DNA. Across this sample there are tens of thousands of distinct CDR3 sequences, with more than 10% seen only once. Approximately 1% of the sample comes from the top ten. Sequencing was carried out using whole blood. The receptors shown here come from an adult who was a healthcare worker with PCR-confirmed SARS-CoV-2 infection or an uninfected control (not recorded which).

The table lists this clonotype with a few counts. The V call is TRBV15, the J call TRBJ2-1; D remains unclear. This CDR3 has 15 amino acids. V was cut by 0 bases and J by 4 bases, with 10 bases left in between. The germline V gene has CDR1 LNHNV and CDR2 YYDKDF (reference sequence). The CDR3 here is CATSRDFAEYNEQFF. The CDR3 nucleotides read TGTGCCACCAGCAGAGATTTCGCAGAATACAATGAGCAGTTCTTC.

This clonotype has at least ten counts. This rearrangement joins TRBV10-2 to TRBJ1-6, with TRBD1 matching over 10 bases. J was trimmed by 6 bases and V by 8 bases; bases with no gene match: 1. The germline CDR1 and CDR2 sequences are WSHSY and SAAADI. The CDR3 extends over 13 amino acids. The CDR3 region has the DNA TGCGCCAGCGACAGGGGGCTTAATTCACCCCTCCACTTT. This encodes CASDRGLNSPLHF.

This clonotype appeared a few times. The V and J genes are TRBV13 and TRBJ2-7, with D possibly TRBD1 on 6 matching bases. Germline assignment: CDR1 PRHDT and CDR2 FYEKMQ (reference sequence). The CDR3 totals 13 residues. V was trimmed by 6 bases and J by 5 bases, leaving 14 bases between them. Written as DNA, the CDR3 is TGTGCCAGCAGAGACAGGATGGTGAACGAGCAGTACTTC. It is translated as CASRDRMVNEQYF.

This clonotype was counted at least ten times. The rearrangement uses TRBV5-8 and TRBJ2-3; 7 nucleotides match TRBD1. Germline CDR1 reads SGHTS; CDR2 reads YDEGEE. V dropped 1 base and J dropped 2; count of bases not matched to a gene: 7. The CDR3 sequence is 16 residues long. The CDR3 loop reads CASSLTGDRDTDTQYF. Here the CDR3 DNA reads TGTGCCAGCAGCTTGACCGGGGACAGAGACACAGATACGCAGTATTTT.

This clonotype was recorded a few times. This chain's CDR3 is CASSKAGFYNEQFF. The DNA of the CDR3 is TGTGCCAGTAGTAAAGCGGGCTTCTACAATGAGCAGTTCTTC. The chain joins TRBV19 to TRBJ2-1, with D possibly TRBD2 on 6 matching bases. The V gene's germline CDR1 is LNHDA and CDR2 SQIVND (reference sequence). This CDR3 is built from 14 residues. Between the trimmed V and J ends, which lost 4 bases and 3 bases, there was a span of 10 bases. Filled out from reference TRBV19 and TRBJ2-1, the complete variable domain reads DGGITQSPKYLFRKEGQNVTLSCEQNLNHDAMYWYRQDPGQGLRLIYYSQIVNDFQKGDIAEGYSVSREKKESFPLTVTSAQKNPTAFYLCASSKAGFYNEQFFGPGTRLTVL.

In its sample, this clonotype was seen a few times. DNA of the CDR3: TGTGCCAGCAGCTTTTCCGCGACCTACGAGCAGTACTTC. It specifies CASSFSATYEQYF. The V gene is TRBV11-2, the J gene TRBJ2-7; D call uncertain. CDR1 is SGHAT and CDR2 is FQNNGV in the germline V gene. This CDR3 comprises 13 residues. Trimming cost V 3 bases and J 2 bases, with 8 bases left between them.

In DNA form, the CDR3 reads TGTGCCAGCAGCTCCAGACTAGCGGGGGGTTATGAGACCCAGTACTTC. This sequence encodes CASSSRLAGGYETQYF. The rearrangement joins TRBV11-2 to TRBJ2-5, with TRBD2 identical over 13 bases. V shed 4 bases and J 5 bases; nucleotides not matched to a gene: 7. Per germline, CDR1 SGHAT and CDR2 FQNNGV. The CDR3 contains 16 residues.

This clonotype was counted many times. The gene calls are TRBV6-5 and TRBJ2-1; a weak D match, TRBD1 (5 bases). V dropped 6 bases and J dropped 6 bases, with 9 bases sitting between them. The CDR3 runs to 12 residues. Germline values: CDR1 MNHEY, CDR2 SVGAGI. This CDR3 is CASSRDSNEQFF. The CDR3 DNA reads TGTGCCAGCAGCCGAGACAGCAATGAGCAGTTCTTC.

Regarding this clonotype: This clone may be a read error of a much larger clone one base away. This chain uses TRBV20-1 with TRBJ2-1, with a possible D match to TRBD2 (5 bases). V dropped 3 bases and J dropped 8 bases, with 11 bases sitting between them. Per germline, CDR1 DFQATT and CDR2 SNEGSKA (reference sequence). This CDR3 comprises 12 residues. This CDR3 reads CSAREREYEQFF. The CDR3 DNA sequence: TGCAGTGCTAGGGAAAGGGAGTATGAGCAGTTCTTC.

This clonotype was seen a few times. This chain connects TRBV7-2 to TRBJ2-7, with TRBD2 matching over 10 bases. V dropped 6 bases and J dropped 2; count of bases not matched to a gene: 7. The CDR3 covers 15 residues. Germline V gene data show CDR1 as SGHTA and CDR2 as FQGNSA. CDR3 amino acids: CASRNEAGGPYEQYF. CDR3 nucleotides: TGTGCCAGCAGAAACGAAGCGGGAGGGCCCTACGAGCAGTACTTC.

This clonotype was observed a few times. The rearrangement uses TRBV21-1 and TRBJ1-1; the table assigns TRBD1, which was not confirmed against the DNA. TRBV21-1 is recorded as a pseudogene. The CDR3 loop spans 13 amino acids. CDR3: CASSKTGIAEAFF. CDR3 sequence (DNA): TGTGCCAGCAGCAAAACAGGGATTGCTGAAGCTTTCTTT.

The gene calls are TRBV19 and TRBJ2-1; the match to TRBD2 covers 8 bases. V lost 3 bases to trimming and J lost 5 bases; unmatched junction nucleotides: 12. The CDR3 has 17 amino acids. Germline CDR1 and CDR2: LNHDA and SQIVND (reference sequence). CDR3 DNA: TGTGCCAGTAGTATTTCCCTTAGCGGGATTGTCCACAATGAGCAGTTCTTC. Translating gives CASSISLSGIVHNEQFF.

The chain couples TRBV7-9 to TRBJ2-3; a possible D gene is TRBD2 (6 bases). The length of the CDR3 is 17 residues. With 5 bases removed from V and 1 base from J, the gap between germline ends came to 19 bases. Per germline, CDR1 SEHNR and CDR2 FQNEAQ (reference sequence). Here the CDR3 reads CASSAGRWRGRTDTQYF. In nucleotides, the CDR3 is TGTGCCAGCAGCGCAGGCAGGTGGCGGGGCCGCACAGATACGCAGTATTTT.

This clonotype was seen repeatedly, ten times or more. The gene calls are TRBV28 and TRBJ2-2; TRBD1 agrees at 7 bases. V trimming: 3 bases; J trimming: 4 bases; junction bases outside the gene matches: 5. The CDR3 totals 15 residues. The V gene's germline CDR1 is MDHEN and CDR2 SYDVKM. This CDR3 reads CASSLMGTVTGELFF. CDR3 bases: TGTGCCAGCAGTTTGATGGGGACAGTCACCGGGGAGCTGTTTTTT.

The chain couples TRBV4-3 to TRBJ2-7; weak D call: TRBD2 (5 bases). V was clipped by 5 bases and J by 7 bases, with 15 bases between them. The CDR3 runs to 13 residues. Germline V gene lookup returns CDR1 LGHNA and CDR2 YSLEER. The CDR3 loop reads CASSRTSAGEQYF. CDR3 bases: TGCGCCAGCAGCAGGACTTCCGCCGGGGAGCAGTACTTC.

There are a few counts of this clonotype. DNA for the CDR3: TGTGCCAGCCACCGGAGCCTAAACAATGAGCAGTTCTTC. Its translation is CASHRSLNNEQFF. The chain combines TRBV11-2 with TRBJ2-1; D unresolved. Looked up from germline, CDR1 is SGHAT and CDR2 is FQNNGV. Trimming pared 8 bases from V and 5 bases from J, leaving 13 bases between. CDR3 length equals 13 residues.

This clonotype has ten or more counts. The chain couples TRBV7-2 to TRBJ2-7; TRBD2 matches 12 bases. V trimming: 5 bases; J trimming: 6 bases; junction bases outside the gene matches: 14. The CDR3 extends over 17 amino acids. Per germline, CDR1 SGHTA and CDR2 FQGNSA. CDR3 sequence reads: CASSPLLAGGPWVEQYF. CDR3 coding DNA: TGTGCCAGCAGCCCCCTTCTAGCGGGAGGGCCTTGGGTCGAGCAGTACTTC.

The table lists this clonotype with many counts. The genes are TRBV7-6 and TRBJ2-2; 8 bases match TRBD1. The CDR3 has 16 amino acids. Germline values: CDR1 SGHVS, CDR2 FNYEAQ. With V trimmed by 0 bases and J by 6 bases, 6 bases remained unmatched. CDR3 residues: CASSLAVGTGPGELFF. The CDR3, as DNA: TGTGCCAGCAGCTTAGCGGTTGGGACAGGACCCGGGGAGCTGTTTTTT.

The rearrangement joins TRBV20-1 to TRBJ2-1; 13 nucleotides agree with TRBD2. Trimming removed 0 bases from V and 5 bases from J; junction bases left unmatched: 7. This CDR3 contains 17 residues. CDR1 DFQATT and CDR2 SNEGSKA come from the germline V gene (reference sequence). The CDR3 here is CSARDLTSGGDDNEQFF. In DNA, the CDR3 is TGCAGTGCTAGAGATCTTACTAGCGGGGGGGATGACAATGAGCAGTTCTTC.

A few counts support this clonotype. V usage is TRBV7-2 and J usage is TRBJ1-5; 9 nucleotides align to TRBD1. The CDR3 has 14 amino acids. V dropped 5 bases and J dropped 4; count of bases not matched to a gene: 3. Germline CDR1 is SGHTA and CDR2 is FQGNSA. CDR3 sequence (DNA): TGTGCCAGCAGCGACGGGACAGGGAATCAGCCCCAGCATTTT. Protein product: CASSDGTGNQPQHF.

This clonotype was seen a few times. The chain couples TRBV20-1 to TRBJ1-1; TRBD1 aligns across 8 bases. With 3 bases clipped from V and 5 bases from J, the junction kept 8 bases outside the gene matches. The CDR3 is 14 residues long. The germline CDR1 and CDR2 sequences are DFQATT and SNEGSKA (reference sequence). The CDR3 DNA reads TGCAGTGCTAGTTCACGCAGGGGGCAAACTGAAGCTTTCTTT. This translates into CSASSRRGQTEAFF.